This note documents a single TCR beta chain sequence. The data were taken from a study of blood T cell repertoires in COVID-19. The wider study: Donors in the United States, Italy and Spain gave samples during acute or convalescent COVID-19. Sample material is recorded as cDNA or gDNA derived from T cells, B-cell-depleted T cells, or PBMCs.

In the authors' methods: Amplification of reference gene primers was used by the study to estimate nucleated cell counts. Some clones are missing from TCRdb's copy, which holds only in-frame ones; the method was immunoSEQ multiplex PCR. V, J and clone size are taken as reported in that table, and D and trimming were inferred from the DNA itself. This table holds about 240,000 clones, around 90% found once. The J segment lost 1 base and the V segment lost 8 bases, leaving 6 bases of the junction unmatched. From germline, CDR1 is ENHRY and CDR2 SYGVKD. The CDR3 covers 15 residues. The specimen was peripheral blood. The chain uses TRBV10-3 and TRBJ1-5; 9 bases align to TRBD1. The clonotype comes from a woman in her 70s with active or convalescent COVID-19. The CDR3 nucleotides read TGTGCCATCGCCAAACAGGGGGCCAGCAATCAGCCCCAGCATTTT. Protein product: CAIAKQGASNQPQHF.